These 18 T cell receptor beta chains were all obtained from the same sample, sequenced in a study of OX40 agonist ivuxolimab in advanced cancers. Repertoires were generated with immunoSEQ multiplex PCR, while TCRdb's copy carries only in-frame clones and drops some. The sample yields around 95,000 clones, nearly 90% seen once. This specimen was CD4+ or CD8+ T cells sorted from blood, taken in a trial of the OX40 agonist ivuxolimab. The receptor source for this set is an adult with an advanced solid tumor such as melanoma, head and neck, liver or kidney cancer.

This chain uses TRBV30 with TRBJ1-5; no clear D. Germline CDR1 is GTSNPN and CDR2 is SVGIG (reference sequence). The V gene lost 2 bases and the J gene lost 7 bases, with 12 bases spanning the gap. The CDR3 totals 13 residues. The CDR3 DNA reads TGTGCCTGGAGTAGGTCCCTGGGGCAGCCCCAGCATTTT. Residues: CAWSRSLGQPQHF.

The chain is built from TRBV19 and TRBJ1-5, with a tentative D call TRBD1 (6 bases). V shed 3 bases and J shed 5 bases, with 17 bases lying between them. Germline CDR1 LNHDA, CDR2 SQIVND (reference sequence). The CDR3 extends over 16 amino acids. CDR3 amino acids: CASSIQTGRGDQPQHF. The CDR3 DNA follows: TGTGCCAGTAGTATTCAAACAGGGAGAGGGGATCAGCCCCAGCATTTT.

The CDR3 DNA is TGCAGCGTTTTCACAGGGCACCCAAACACCATATATTTT. Protein product: CSVFTGHPNTIYF. The chain recombines TRBV29-1 with TRBJ1-3, with TRBD1 as a possible D gene (6 bases). Trimming removed 5 bases from V and 6 bases from J, with 14 bases in between. The germline V gene has CDR1 SQVTM and CDR2 ANQGSEA. The CDR3 consists of 13 residues.

In regard to this clone: Other DNA variants within this sample encode the same CDR3. The chain uses TRBV19 and TRBJ2-5; D is unresolved. Trimming stripped 0 bases from V and 5 bases from J, with 7 bases between. CDR1 is LNHDA, CDR2 SQIVND, per germline (reference sequence). The CDR3 consists of 13 residues. The CDR3 sequence is CASSIEGLETQYF. The CDR3 DNA is TGTGCCAGTAGTATAGAAGGGCTTGAGACCCAGTACTTC. Variable domain in full (rest from reference TRBV19 and TRBJ2-5): DGGITQSPKYLFRKEGQNVTLSCEQNLNHDAMYWYRQDPGQGLRLIYYSQIVNDFQKGDIAEGYSVSREKKESFPLTVTSAQKNPTAFYLCASSIEGLETQYFGPGTRLLVL.

This sequence joins TRBV18 and TRBJ2-7; the match to TRBD1 covers 8 bases. V shed 3 bases, J shed 6 bases, and the junction held 7 bases outside the gene matches. The CDR3 runs 14 residues. Germline V gene data show CDR1 as KGHSH and CDR2 as LQKENI. The CDR3 protein is CASSPSGQGFEQYF. The CDR3 nucleotides are TGTGCCAGCTCACCGTCAGGACAGGGTTTCGAGCAGTACTTC.

The V and J genes are TRBV19 and TRBJ1-1; unclear D gene. The CDR3 totals 12 residues. Germline loops: CDR1 LNHDA, CDR2 SQIVND (reference sequence). The V gene lost 4 bases and the J gene lost 7 bases, with 10 bases spanning the gap. CDR3 in amino acids: CASSTLQFEAFF. The CDR3 nucleotides are TGTGCCAGTAGTACATTACAGTTTGAAGCTTTCTTT. Supplemented by reference TRBV19 and TRBJ1-1, the full variable domain reads DGGITQSPKYLFRKEGQNVTLSCEQNLNHDAMYWYRQDPGQGLRLIYYSQIVNDFQKGDIAEGYSVSREKKESFPLTVTSAQKNPTAFYLCASSTLQFEAFFGQGTRLTVV.

In nucleotides, the CDR3 is TGTGCCAGCAGTGAGGGGGCAGTGGTCCCATACACTGAAGCTTTCTTT. Its translation is CASSEGAVVPYTEAFF. V gene TRBV6-1 combines with J gene TRBJ1-1; the D gene is possibly TRBD1 (6 bases). The germline V gene has CDR1 MNHNS and CDR2 SASEGT. The CDR3 is made up of 16 amino acids. V lost 3 bases and J 3 bases, leaving 17 bases between the germline ends.

CDR3 sequence: CASSTTVNYGYTF. In nucleotides, the CDR3 is TGTGCCAGCTCAACGACAGTAAACTATGGCTACACCTTC. The genes are TRBV18 and TRBJ1-2; perhaps TRBD1 as D (5 bases). CDR3 length equals 13 residues. Germline values: CDR1 KGHSH, CDR2 LQKENI. Deletions cut 5 bases from V and 2 bases from J, with 9 bases between. Using reference TRBV18 and TRBJ1-2 for the parts outside the CDR3, the full variable domain is NAGVMQNPRHLVRRRGQEARLRCSPMKGHSHVYWYRQLPEEGLKFMVYLQKENIIDESGMPKERFSAEFPKEGPSILRIQQVVRGDSAAYFCASSTTVNYGYTFGSGTRLTVV.

This chain connects TRBV18 to TRBJ2-2, with 9 bases aligning to TRBD2. The CDR3 runs to 16 residues. Per the germline V gene, CDR1 is KGHSH and CDR2 is LQKENI. V trimming: 3 bases; J trimming: 6 bases; junction bases outside the gene matches: 8. The CDR3: CASSPRVAGDPGELFF. CDR3 in DNA: TGTGCCAGCTCACCCCGAGTAGCGGGAGATCCCGGGGAGCTGTTTTTT.

The chain links TRBV21-1 to TRBJ2-3; TRBD1 is the table's D call and was not checked against the DNA. TRBV21-1 is flagged as a pseudogene. This CDR3 comprises 15 residues. The CDR3 coding sequence is TGTGCCAGCAGCAACGGACAGGACCGCACAGATACGCAGTATTTT. Translated, it gives CASSNGQDRTDTQYF.

This chain links TRBV27 with TRBJ1-6; D is undetermined. Trimming stripped 5 bases from V and 4 bases from J, with 15 bases between. Per germline, CDR1 MNHEY and CDR2 SMNVEV (reference sequence). The CDR3 runs 16 residues. CDR3 in amino acids: CASSMRQVPYNSPLHF. CDR3 sequence (DNA): TGTGCCAGCAGTATGCGACAAGTCCCTTATAATTCACCCCTCCACTTT.

This chain links TRBV16 with TRBJ1-1; D gene unclear. Germline lookup yields CDR1 KGHSY and CDR2 FQNENV. The V end was cut by 3 bases, the J end by 0 bases, with 8 bases between. The CDR3 loop spans 14 amino acids. The CDR3 reads CASSQSRMNTEAFF. CDR3 nucleotide sequence: TGTGCCAGCAGCCAGAGTCGAATGAACACTGAAGCTTTCTTT.

The gene calls are TRBV20-1 and TRBJ1-2; no firm D call. The CDR3 spans 11 residues. Per germline, CDR1 DFQATT and CDR2 SNEGSKA (reference sequence). V was pared by 4 bases and J by 8 bases, with 11 bases between. In DNA form, the CDR3 reads TGCAGTGCTACCCCCCTCGGAGGCTACACCTTC. This translates into CSATPLGGYTF.

The rearrangement joins TRBV6-6 to TRBJ1-1, with D perhaps matching TRBD1 (6 bases). Trimming stripped 4 bases from V and 6 bases from J, with 15 bases between. The germline V gene has CDR1 MNHNY and CDR2 SVGAGI (reference sequence). CDR3 size: 14 residues. As DNA, the CDR3 is TGTGCCAGCAGTTCATTCCGCAGACAGGCTGAAGCTTTCTTT. Translating it yields CASSSFRRQAEAFF.

The chain has TRBV9 and TRBJ1-6; 7 bases agree with TRBD1. The trim removed 1 base at V and 9 bases at J, leaving 7 bases unmatched. CDR1 SGDLS and CDR2 YYNGEE come from the germline V gene. The CDR3 sequence is 15 residues long. For the CDR3, the DNA is TGTGCCAGCAGCGTATCAAGGACAGGCCGTTCACCCCTCCACTTT. Protein sequence: CASSVSRTGRSPLHF.

This chain links TRBV4-2 with TRBJ1-1; no clear D. The CDR3 extends over 16 amino acids. Germline CDR1 and CDR2: LGHNA and YNFKEQ. The V gene lost 1 base and the J gene lost 1 base, with 13 bases spanning the gap. Here the CDR3 reads CASSQGEGRENTEAFF. The CDR3 nucleotides read TGTGCCAGCAGCCAAGGTGAGGGAAGGGAGAACACTGAAGCTTTCTTT.

The chain links TRBV5-4 to TRBJ2-1, with D perhaps TRBD2 (5 bases). Trimming cost V 1 base and J 4 bases, with 12 bases left between them. The CDR3 contains 15 residues. CDR1 and CDR2 (germline): SGHNT, YYREEE (reference sequence). As DNA, the CDR3 is TGTGCCAGCAGCTTGTCGGGCGGGCCGTACAATGAGCAGTTCTTC. It codes for CASSLSGGPYNEQFF. The full variable domain, in which reference TRBV5-4 and TRBJ2-1 provide the parts outside the CDR3, is ETGVTQSPTHLIKTRGQQVTLRCSSQSGHNTVSWYQQALGQGPQFIFQYYREEENGRGNFPPRFSGLQFPNYSSELNVNALELDDSALYLCASSLSGGPYNEQFFGPGTRLTVL.

J is TRBJ2-5 and V is TRBV7-2; 8 nucleotides align to TRBD1. V shed 1 base and J 4 bases; nucleotides not matched to a gene: 5. This CDR3 is 15 amino acids long. Germline lookup yields CDR1 SGHTA and CDR2 FQGNSA. This chain's CDR3 is CASSLVMTGVETQYF. The CDR3 DNA is TGTGCCAGCAGCTTAGTTATGACAGGGGTAGAGACCCAGTACTTC. Full variable domain (remainder filled in from reference TRBV7-2 and TRBJ2-5): GAGVSQSPSNKVTEKGKDVELRCDPISGHTALYWYRQSLGQGLEFLIYFQGNSAPDKSGLPSDRFSAERTGGSVSTLTIQRTQQEDSAVYLCASSLVMTGVETQYFGPGTRLLVL.